This record covers a single TCR beta chain. Its antigen is as yet unknown. Stated treatment: roughly ten-day PBMC culture with coronavirus spike peptide pools or control peptides (ViraFEST assay). As nucleocapsid antibodies were negative both before and after vaccination, the healthy vaccine recipients showed no prior SARS-CoV-2 infection. This entry is derived from a study of vaccination and CD4 T cells after COVID-19. The Oncomine TCR Beta short-read assay sequenced DNA from cultured CD4+ T cells. After culture, CD4+ T cells served as the source for genomic DNA extraction. TCRdb re-analysed the PCR reads in MiXCR, keeping a single row per CDR3 protein. Among about 15,000 distinct CDR3 sequences listed, about a fifth were seen once. Germline assignment: CDR1 MDHEN and CDR2 SYDVKM. V was trimmed by 4 bases and J by 0 bases, leaving 12 bases between them. The CDR3 contains 16 residues. Broader study findings: Spike mono-reactivity applied to 304 of 307 vaccine-specific clones detected in convalescent patients.

The clonotype was recovered from a human donor who received a COVID-19 vaccine. The sequencing used CD4+ T cells from blood, cultured in vitro, collected before SARS-CoV-2 vaccination. The V gene is TRBV28, the J gene TRBJ1-4; no clear D gene. The CDR3 DNA is TGTGCCAGCAGTTCTCTGGGTGGGGCAACTAATGAAAAACTGTTTTTT. Its translation is CASSSLGGATNEKLFF. Full variable domain (remainder filled in from reference TRBV28 and TRBJ1-4): DVKVTQSSRYLVKRTGEKVFLECVQDMDHENMFWYRQDPGLGLRLIYFSYDVKMKEKGDIPEGYSVSREKKERFSLILESASTNQTSMYLCASSSLGGATNEKLFFGSGTQLSVL.